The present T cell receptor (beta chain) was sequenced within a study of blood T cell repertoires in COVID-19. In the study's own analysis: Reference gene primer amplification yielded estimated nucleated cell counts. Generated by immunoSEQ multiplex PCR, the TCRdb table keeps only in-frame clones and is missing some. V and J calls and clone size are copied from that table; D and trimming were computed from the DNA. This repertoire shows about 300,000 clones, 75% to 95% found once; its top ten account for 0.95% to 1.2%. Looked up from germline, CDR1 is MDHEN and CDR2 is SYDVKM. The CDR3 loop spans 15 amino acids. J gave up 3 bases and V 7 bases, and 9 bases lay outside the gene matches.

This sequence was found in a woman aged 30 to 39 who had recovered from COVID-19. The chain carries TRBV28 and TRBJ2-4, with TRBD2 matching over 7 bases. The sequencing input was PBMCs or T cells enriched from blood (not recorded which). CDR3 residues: CASTSTSSFKNIQYF. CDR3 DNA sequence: TGTGCCAGCACTTCGACTAGCAGCTTCAAAAACATTCAGTACTTC.